These 3 T cell receptor beta chains were sequenced from one sample in a study of blood T cell repertoires in COVID-19. Profiling relied on immunoSEQ multiplex PCR, and the TCRdb table lists in-frame clones only, not all of them. The data hold tens of thousands of clones, with 68% observed a single time. The specimen was peripheral blood. These receptors all stem from a woman aged 70-85 years with acute or convalescent COVID-19.

The chain uses TRBV11-3 and TRBJ2-1, with 12 nucleotides matching TRBD2. The J segment lost 5 bases and the V segment lost 9 bases, leaving 8 bases of the junction unmatched. The germline CDR1 and CDR2 sequences are SGHNT and YENEEA. This CDR3 is 15 amino acids long. The CDR3 region is CASKASGGANNEQFF. CDR3 nucleotide sequence: TGTGCCAGTAAGGCTAGCGGGGGGGCCAACAATGAGCAGTTCTTC.

The chain combines TRBV18 with TRBJ2-7; 7 nucleotides match TRBD1. The CDR3 spans 15 residues. CDR1 KGHSH and CDR2 LQKENI come from the germline V gene. The junction had 5 bases not matched to a gene; V was cut back by 3 bases and J by 0 bases. The CDR3 spells CASSPEDRNSYEQYF. CDR3 DNA: TGTGCCAGCTCACCCGAGGACAGGAACTCCTACGAGCAGTACTTC.

This rearrangement joins TRBV7-5 to TRBJ2-3; the table's D gene call, TRBD2, was not cross checked with the DNA. TRBV7-5 has pseudogene status. CDR3 length equals 17 residues. This CDR3 is CVRSLVLRLAGEDTQYF. CDR3 DNA sequence: TGTGTCAGAAGCTTAGTCTTACGACTAGCGGGAGAGGATACGCAGTATTTT.